The source of this TCR beta chain is a study of blood T cell repertoires in COVID-19 (dated by TCRdb to 2020 to 2022). Background on the whole study: Collaborator samples came from the United States, Italy and Spain and covered acute and convalescent phases of COVID-19. A freely available public database, intended as a resource for researchers studying the immune response to SARS-CoV-2, is where the repertoires were released. Sample metadata almost always included a de-identified subject ID, COVID-19 status, age in years and sex. Subjects who had been exposed to COVID-19, were actively infected with it, or had recovered from it provided the deeply sampled blood TCRbeta repertoires that made up the dataset. The material from the prospective study consisted of cDNA or gDNA derived from T cells, B-cell-depleted T cells, or PBMCs. Where available, HLA class I and class II types were obtained from metadata supplied by the sample provider rather than from assay-based typing. Samples came from the ongoing ImmuneRACE study (first 160 participants) plus 1,254 subjects from 6 global collaborators. Study-wide findings and limitations: The quantity of clinical and demographic metadata differed by source and by participant and was supplied without curation.

The immunoSEQ Assay, a bias-controlled multiplex PCR, was used to amplify TCRbeta CDR3 regions from genomic DNA. Turning to the authors' computational methods: Within the assay, amplification of reference gene primers was used to estimate how many nucleated cells each sample contained. Sequence reads were collapsed and filtered to measure the absolute abundance of every unique TCRbeta CDR3 rearrangement. For each sample, productive Simpson clonality was calculated as the square root of Simpson's diversity index across productive rearrangements. TCRdb took over this immuneACCESS table, retaining in-frame rearrangements with V and J assigned. Such tables are incomplete; in checked studies, under half of the missing clones stem from an unresolved V gene, and the remainder is unexplained. V, J and clone size reflect that table, while D and trimming were determined from the DNA. The table for this sample lists about 59,000 clones; over 75% of them were counted only once. About a sixth of the sample is in the top ten clones.

For this clone: No cognate antigen has been identified for it. Qualities for individual bases were not recorded, and no much larger clone is one base off.

Each collaborating institution followed its own protocols to collect whole blood in K2EDTA tubes. For TCRbeta analysis, collaborators shipped samples as frozen whole blood, isolated PBMCs, or DNA extracted from either of those sample types. Based on the germline V gene, the CDR1 and CDR2 sequences are MGHRA and YSYEKL. Cut back by 2 bases and 0 bases, the V and J ends lie 13 bases apart. Including cysteine and phenylalanine, the CDR3 has 17 amino acids. Here the CDR3 DNA is all that survives: 51 bases in frame from base 1. This sequence was found in a man aged 80 or over with acute or convalescent COVID-19. Sequencing input: peripheral blood. This chain is built from TRBV4-1 and TRBJ1-4; perhaps TRBD1 is the D gene, with 5 bases matching. The nucleotide sequence is given as TGCGCCAGCAGCCAACGACAGCCGCCGGCAACTAATGAAAAACTGTTTTTT. It is translated as CASSQRQPPATNEKLFF.